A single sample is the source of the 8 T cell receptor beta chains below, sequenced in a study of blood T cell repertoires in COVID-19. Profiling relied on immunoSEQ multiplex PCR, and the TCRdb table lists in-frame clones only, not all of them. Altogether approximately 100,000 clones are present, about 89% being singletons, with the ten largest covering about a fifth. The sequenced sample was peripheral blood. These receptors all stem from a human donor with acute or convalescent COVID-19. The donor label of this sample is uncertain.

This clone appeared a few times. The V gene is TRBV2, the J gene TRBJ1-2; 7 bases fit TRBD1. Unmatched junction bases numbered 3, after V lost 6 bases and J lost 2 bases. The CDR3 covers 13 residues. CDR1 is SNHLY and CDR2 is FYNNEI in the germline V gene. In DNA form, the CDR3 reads TGTGCCAGCAGCCAACAGGGGAACTATGGCTACACCTTC. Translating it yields CASSQQGNYGYTF.

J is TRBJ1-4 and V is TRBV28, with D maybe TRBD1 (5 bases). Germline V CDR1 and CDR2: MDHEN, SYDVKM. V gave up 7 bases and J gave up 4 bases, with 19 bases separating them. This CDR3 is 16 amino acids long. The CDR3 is CASTFGGVGDNEKLFF. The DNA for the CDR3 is TGTGCCAGCACCTTTGGGGGGGTAGGGGATAATGAAAAACTGTTTTTT.

Here the CDR3 DNA reads TGTGCCAGCACGCGAACGGGGGGTGAAAATACGCAGTATTTT. Translating it yields CASTRTGGENTQYF. This chain joins TRBV6-5 and TRBJ2-3, with 7 bases aligning to TRBD2. CDR1 and CDR2 (germline): MNHEY, SVGAGI. With 7 bases clipped from V and 7 bases from J, the junction kept 11 bases outside the gene matches. The CDR3 extends over 14 amino acids.

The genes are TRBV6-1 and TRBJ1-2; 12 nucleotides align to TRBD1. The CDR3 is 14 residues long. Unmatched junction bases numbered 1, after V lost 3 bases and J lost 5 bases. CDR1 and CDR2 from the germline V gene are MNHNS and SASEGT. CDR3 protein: CASSEGQGAYGYTF. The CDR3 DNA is TGTGCCAGCAGTGAGGGACAGGGGGCGTATGGCTACACCTTC.

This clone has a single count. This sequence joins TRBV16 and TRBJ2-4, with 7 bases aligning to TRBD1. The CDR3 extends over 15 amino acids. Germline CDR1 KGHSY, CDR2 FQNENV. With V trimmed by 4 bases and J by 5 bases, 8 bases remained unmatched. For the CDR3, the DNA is TGTGCCAGCAGCCCCCACGGGACAGCGCAAAACATTCAGTACTTC. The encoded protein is CASSPHGTAQNIQYF. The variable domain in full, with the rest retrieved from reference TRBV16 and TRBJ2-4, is GEEVAQTPKHLVRGEGQKAKLYCAPIKGHSYVFWYQQVLKNEFKFLISFQNENVFDETGMPKERFSAKCLPNSPCSLEIQATKLEDSAVYFCASSPHGTAQNIQYFGAGTRLSVL.

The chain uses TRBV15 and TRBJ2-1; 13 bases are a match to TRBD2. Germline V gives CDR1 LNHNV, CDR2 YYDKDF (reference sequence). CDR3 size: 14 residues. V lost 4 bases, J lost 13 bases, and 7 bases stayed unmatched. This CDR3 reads CATSTRTSGSPQFF. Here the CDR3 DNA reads TGTGCCACCAGCACGCGGACTAGCGGGAGCCCCCAGTTCTTC.

The CDR3 coding sequence is TGTGCCAGGATGCAACCGTGGACTAACCCCCAGTGGGGGACCCAGTACTTC. It translates to CARMQPWTNPQWGTQYF. The chain is built from TRBV19 and TRBJ2-5, with D possibly being TRBD2 (6 bases). CDR1 LNHDA and CDR2 SQIVND come from the germline V gene (reference sequence). The CDR3 is made up of 17 amino acids. Trimming pared 9 bases from V and 7 bases from J, leaving 30 bases between.

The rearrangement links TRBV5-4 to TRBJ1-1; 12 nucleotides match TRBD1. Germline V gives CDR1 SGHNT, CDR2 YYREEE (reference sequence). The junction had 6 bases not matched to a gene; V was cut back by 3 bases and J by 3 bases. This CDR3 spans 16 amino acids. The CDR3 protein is CASSSWDRGRDTEAFF. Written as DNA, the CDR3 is TGTGCCAGCAGCTCCTGGGACAGGGGGCGAGACACTGAAGCTTTCTTT.